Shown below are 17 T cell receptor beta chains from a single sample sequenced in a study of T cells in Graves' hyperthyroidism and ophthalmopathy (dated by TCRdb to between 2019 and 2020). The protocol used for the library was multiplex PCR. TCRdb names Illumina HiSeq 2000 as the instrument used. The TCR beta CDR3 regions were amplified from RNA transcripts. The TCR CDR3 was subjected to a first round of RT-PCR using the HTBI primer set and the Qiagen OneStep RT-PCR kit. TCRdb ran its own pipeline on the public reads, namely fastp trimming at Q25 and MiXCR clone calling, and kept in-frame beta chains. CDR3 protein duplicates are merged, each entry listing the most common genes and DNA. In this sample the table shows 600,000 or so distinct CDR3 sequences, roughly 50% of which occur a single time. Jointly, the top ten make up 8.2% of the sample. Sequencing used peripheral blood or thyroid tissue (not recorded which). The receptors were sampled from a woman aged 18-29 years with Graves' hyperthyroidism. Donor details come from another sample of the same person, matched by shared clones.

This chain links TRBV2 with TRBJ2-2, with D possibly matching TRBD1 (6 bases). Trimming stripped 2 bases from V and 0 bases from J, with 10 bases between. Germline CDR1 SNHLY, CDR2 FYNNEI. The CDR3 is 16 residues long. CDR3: CASSELGTTNTGELFF. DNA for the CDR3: TGTGCCAGCAGTGAATTAGGGACAACGAACACCGGGGAGCTGTTTTTT.

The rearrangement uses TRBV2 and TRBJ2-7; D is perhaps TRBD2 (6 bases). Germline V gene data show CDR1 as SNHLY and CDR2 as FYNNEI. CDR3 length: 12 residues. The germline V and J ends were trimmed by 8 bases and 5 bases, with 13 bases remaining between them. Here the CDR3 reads CASQEGMHEQYF. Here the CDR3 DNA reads TGTGCCAGCCAGGAGGGGATGCACGAGCAGTACTTC.

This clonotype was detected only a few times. The DNA of the CDR3 is TGTGCCAGCAGCTTAGATACGGGGAGCACTGAAGCTTTCTTT. As protein: CASSLDTGSTEAFF. The V gene is TRBV7-2, the J gene TRBJ1-1, with D hard to call. The germline V gene has CDR1 SGHTA and CDR2 FQGNSA. V lost 1 base and J lost 4, with 10 bases in between. CDR3 length: 14 amino acids.

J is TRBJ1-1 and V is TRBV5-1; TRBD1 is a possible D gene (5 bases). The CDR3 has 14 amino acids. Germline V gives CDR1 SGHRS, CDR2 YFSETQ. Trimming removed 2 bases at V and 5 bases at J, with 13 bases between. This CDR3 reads CASSFTVRATEAFF. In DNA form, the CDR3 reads TGCGCCAGCAGCTTCACGGTCAGGGCAACTGAAGCTTTCTTT.

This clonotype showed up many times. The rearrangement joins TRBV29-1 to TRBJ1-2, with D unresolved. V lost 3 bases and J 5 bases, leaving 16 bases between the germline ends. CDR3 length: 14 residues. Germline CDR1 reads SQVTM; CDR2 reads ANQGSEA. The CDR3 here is CSVDDDRADYGYTF. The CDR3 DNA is TGCAGCGTTGATGATGACCGGGCTGATTATGGCTACACCTTC.

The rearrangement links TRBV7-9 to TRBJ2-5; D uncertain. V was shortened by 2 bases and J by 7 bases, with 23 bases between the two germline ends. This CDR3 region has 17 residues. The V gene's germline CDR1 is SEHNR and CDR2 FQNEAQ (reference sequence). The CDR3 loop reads CASSLLGSVSGIGTQYF. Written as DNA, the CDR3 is TGTGCCAGCAGCTTATTGGGGTCTGTGTCGGGTATTGGGACCCAGTACTTC.

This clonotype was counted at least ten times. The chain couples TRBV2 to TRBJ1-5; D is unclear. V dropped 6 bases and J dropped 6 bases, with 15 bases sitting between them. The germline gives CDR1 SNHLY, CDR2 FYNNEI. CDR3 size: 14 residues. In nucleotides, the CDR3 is TGTGCCAGCAGACCCCGGGCGACGGCTCAGCCCCAGCATTTT. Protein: CASRPRATAQPQHF.

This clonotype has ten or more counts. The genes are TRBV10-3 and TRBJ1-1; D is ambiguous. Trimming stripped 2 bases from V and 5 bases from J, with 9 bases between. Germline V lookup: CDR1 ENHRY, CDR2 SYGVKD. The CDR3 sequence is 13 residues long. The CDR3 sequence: CAISEPGPTEAFF. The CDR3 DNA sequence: TGTGCCATCAGTGAGCCAGGACCAACTGAAGCTTTCTTT.

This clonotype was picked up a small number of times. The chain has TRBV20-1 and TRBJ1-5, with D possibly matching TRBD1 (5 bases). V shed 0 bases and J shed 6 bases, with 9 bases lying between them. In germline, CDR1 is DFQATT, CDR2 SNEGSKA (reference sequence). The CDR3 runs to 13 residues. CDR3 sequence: CSAREEGFQPQHF. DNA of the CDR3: TGCAGTGCTAGAGAGGAGGGGTTTCAGCCCCAGCATTTT.

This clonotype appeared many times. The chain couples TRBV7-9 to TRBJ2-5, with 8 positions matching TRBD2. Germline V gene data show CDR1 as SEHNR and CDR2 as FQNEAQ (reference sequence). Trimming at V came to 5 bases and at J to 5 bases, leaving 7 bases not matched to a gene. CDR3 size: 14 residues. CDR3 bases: TGTGCCAGCAGCCCCGGGACTAGATTGGAGACCCAGTACTTC. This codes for CASSPGTRLETQYF.

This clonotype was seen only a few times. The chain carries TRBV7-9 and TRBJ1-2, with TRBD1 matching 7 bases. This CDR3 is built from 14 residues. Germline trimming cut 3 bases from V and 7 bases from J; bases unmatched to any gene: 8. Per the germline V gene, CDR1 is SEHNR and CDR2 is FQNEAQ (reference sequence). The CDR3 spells CASSFTDRDGGYTF. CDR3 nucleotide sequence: TGTGCCAGCAGCTTTACCGACAGGGATGGTGGCTACACCTTC.

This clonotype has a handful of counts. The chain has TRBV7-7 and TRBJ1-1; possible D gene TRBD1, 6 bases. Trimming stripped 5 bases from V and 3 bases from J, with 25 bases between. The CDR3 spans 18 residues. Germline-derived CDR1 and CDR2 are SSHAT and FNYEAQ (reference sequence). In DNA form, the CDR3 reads TGTGCCAGCAGCCCATATCAGGGGCCTTCTTCGTTGGACACTGAAGCTTTCTTT. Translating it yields CASSPYQGPSSLDTEAFF.

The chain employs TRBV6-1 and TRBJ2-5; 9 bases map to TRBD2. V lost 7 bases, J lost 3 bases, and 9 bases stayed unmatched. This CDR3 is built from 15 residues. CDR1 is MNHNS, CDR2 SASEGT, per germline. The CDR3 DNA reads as TGTGCCAGCATGGGGGCTAGCGGGAATGAAGAGACCCAGTACTTC. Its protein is CASMGASGNEETQYF.

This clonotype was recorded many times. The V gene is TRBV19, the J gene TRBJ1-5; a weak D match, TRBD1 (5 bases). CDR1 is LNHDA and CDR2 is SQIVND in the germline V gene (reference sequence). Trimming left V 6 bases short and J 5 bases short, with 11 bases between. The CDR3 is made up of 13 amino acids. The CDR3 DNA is TGTGCCAGTAGAAGGGACCGAGATCAGCCCCAGCATTTT. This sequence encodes CASRRDRDQPQHF.

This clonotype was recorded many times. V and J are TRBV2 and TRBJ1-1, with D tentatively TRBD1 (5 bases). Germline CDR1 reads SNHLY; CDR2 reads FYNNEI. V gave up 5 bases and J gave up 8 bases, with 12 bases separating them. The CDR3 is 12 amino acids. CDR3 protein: CASSRQSPEAFF. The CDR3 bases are TGTGCCAGCAGTAGACAGAGTCCCGAAGCTTTCTTT.

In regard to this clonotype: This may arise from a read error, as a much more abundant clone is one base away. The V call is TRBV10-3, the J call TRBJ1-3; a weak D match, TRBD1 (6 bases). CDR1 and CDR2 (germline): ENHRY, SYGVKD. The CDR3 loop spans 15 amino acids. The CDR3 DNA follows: TGTGCCAGCAGTGAAGGACAGAGCTCTGGAAGCACCATATATTTT. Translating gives CASSEGQSSGSTIYF.

CDR3 in amino acids: CASSLVTRWGTVSYEQYF. The DNA of the CDR3 is TGTGCCAGCAGCCTTGTTACCCGCTGGGGGACGGTCTCCTACGAGCAGTACTTC. V usage is TRBV7-6 and J usage is TRBJ2-7; D is possibly TRBD1 or TRBD2 (5 bases each). The germline V and J ends were trimmed by 5 bases and 0 bases, with 23 bases remaining between them. Germline CDR1 SGHVS, CDR2 FNYEAQ. The CDR3 extends over 18 amino acids.